Below, 26 T cell receptor beta chains from the same sample are listed, as sequenced in a study of blood T cells in healthy people across ages. A sample-barcoded 5' primer and a J-beta primer mix were used in a second PCR of about 6 to 11 cycles. TCRdb re-called the 5' RACE reads through MiXCR, storing one row per CDR3 protein. The sample lists around 1,900,000 distinct CDR3 sequences, 30% to 40% occurring once. Sequenced input: blood. These receptors were collected from a human donor in good health.

The rearrangement uses TRBV2 and TRBJ1-5, with 7 bases fitting TRBD1. CDR1 SNHLY and CDR2 FYNNEI come from the germline V gene. V was pared by 7 bases and J by 2 bases, with 14 bases of the junction left unmatched. This CDR3 is 17 amino acids long. The CDR3 DNA is TGTGCCAGCAACCTAAAGGGGGCAGGGATGGGCAATCAGCCCCAGCATTTT. It encodes CASNLKGAGMGNQPQHF.

V and J are TRBV27 and TRBJ1-2; no clear D. The V gene's germline CDR1 is MNHEY and CDR2 SMNVEV (reference sequence). CDR3 length: 14 amino acids. The germline V and J ends were trimmed by 5 bases and 7 bases, with 17 bases remaining between them. DNA for the CDR3: TGTGCCAGCAGTAGCGCCCCGGGATTGATTGGCTACACCTTC. This sequence encodes CASSSAPGLIGYTF.

Only a few counts were recorded for this clonotype. The gene calls are TRBV6-2 or TRBV6-3 and TRBJ2-1; D possibly matches TRBD1 or TRBD2 (5 bases each). Germline V gene lookup returns CDR1 MNHEY and CDR2 SVGEGT. CDR3 length equals 17 residues. V was trimmed by 4 bases and J by 3 bases, leaving 19 bases between them. The CDR3 reads CASSSRSNEGFYNEQFF. The CDR3 DNA reads TGTGCCAGCAGTTCCCGGAGCAACGAGGGGTTCTACAATGAGCAGTTCTTC.

The rearrangement joins TRBV7-3 to TRBJ2-7, with TRBD2 as a possible D gene (7 bases). The length of the CDR3 is 17 residues. The germline V and J ends were trimmed by 1 base and 7 bases, with 23 bases remaining between them. The germline V gene has CDR1 SGHTA and CDR2 FQGTGA. The CDR3 protein is CASSLSPGGRGGSEQYF. The DNA for the CDR3 is TGTGCCAGCAGCTTAAGCCCGGGCGGAAGGGGGGGCAGTGAGCAGTACTTC.

This clonotype was detected only a few times. The chain employs TRBV6-6 and TRBJ2-1; D remains unclear. V lost 2 bases to trimming and J lost 7 bases, with 6 bases between them. Germline CDR1 and CDR2: MNHNY and SVGAGI (reference sequence). The CDR3 totals 12 residues. The CDR3 DNA is TGTGCCAGCAGTTACCCGAATAATGAGCAGTTCTTC. Translated: CASSYPNNEQFF.

The chain links TRBV20-1 to TRBJ2-7; no clear D. V lost 4 bases to trimming and J lost 3 bases, with 22 bases between them. Germline V gene data show CDR1 as DFQATT and CDR2 as SNEGSKA (reference sequence). The CDR3 totals 16 residues. CDR3 protein: CSAKIPPPREVYEQYF. Here the CDR3 DNA reads TGCAGTGCTAAAATTCCTCCCCCGAGAGAGGTCTACGAGCAGTACTTC.

The rearrangement joins TRBV20-1 to TRBJ2-7, with D perhaps assigned TRBD1 or TRBD2 (5 bases each). From germline, CDR1 is DFQATT and CDR2 SNEGSKA (reference sequence). Trimming removed 6 bases from V and 3 bases from J, with 21 bases in between. The CDR3 is 15 residues long. The CDR3 DNA is TGCAGTGCGGGGGTGGCAGGCTCCCTTCTCTACGAGCAGTACTTC. Amino acid sequence: CSAGVAGSLLYEQYF.

Notes on this clonotype: Compared with germline, one end of the junction differs, possibly owing to a read error. V gene TRBV6-2 or TRBV6-3 combines with J gene TRBJ2-1; tentative D call: TRBD2 (5 bases). CDR3 length equals 15 residues. Per the germline V gene, CDR1 is MNHEY and CDR2 is SVGEGT. CDR3 nucleotides: TGTGCCAGCAGCCCACTAGGGAGCTCCTACAATGAGCGGTTCTTC. Its translation is CASSPLGSSYNERFF.

On this clonotype: One junction end disagrees with the germline gene, perhaps due to a read error. CDR3 sequence reads: CSFEVAKGTDTQYF. The CDR3 bases are TGCAGCTTTGAGGTGGCAAAGGGGACAGATACGCAGTATTTT. The J gene is TRBJ2-3, the V gene TRBV29-1; maybe TRBD1 (5 bases). This CDR3 is built from 14 residues. CDR1 is SQVTM and CDR2 is ANQGSEA in the germline V gene.

DNA for the CDR3: TGCGCCAGCAGCTTGGGTCATGATTCCTACGAGCAGTACTTC. Translating gives CASSLGHDSYEQYF. The gene calls are TRBV5-1 and TRBJ2-7; D not resolved. Germline CDR1 and CDR2: SGHRS and YFSETQ. Trimming left V 0 bases short and J 1 base short, with 8 bases between. This CDR3 region has 14 residues. Complete variable domain (other parts from reference TRBV5-1 and TRBJ2-7): KAGVTQTPRYLIKTRGQQVTLSCSPISGHRSVSWYQQTPGQGLQFLFEYFSETQRNKGNFPGRFSGRQFSNSRSEMNVSTLELGDSALYLCASSLGHDSYEQYFGPGTRLTVT.

This clonotype was detected ten times or more. Here the CDR3 DNA reads TGCGCCAGCAGCCATAATAGTGCCGGCTCCTACGAGCAGTACTTC. It is translated as CASSHNSAGSYEQYF. The chain recombines TRBV4-3 with TRBJ2-7; D remains ambiguous. V lost 3 bases and J 0 bases, leaving 12 bases between the germline ends. This CDR3 is 15 amino acids long. CDR1 and CDR2 (germline): LGHNA, YSLEER.

This chain uses TRBV4-3 with TRBJ2-3; no definite D call. The length of the CDR3 is 13 residues. Germline V gene lookup returns CDR1 LGHNA and CDR2 YSLEER. V lost 0 bases and J lost 6, with 7 bases in between. The CDR3 region is CASSQELYDTQYF. DNA for the CDR3: TGCGCCAGCAGCCAAGAATTGTATGATACGCAGTATTTT.

The V and J genes are TRBV12-5 and TRBJ1-5, with a possible D match to TRBD1 (5 bases). This CDR3 comprises 14 residues. V lost 7 bases and J lost 4, with 14 bases in between. Per germline, CDR1 LGHNT and CDR2 FRNRAP. The CDR3 coding sequence is TGTGCTAGTGCCCCGGTAGGGGTAAATCAGCCCCAGCATTTT. As protein: CASAPVGVNQPQHF.

The genes are TRBV3-1 and TRBJ1-6, with D hard to call. Germline V gene sequence: CDR1 LGHDT, CDR2 YNNKEL (reference sequence). This CDR3 region has 13 residues. The V end was cut by 4 bases, the J end by 8 bases, with 9 bases between. CDR3 in amino acids: CASSLRLDSPLHF. DNA of the CDR3: TGTGCCAGCAGCCTGAGGTTGGATTCACCCCTCCACTTT.

This clonotype has more than one count but fewer than ten. This clone may be a read error of a much larger clone one base away. This sequence joins TRBV10-3 and TRBJ2-5; D may be TRBD1 (6 bases). Germline V CDR1 and CDR2: ENHRY, SYGVKD. V lost 6 bases and J 5 bases, leaving 16 bases between the germline ends. CDR3 size: 14 residues. CDR3 protein: CAIRDFETGETQYF. CDR3 in DNA: TGTGCCATCAGGGATTTCGAGACAGGCGAGACCCAGTACTTC.

The V call is TRBV25-1, the J call TRBJ2-4; D call uncertain. Germline V gene sequence: CDR1 MGHDK, CDR2 SYGVNS. The ends were cut back, 5 bases at V and 6 bases at J, with 11 bases in the middle. The CDR3 is made up of 13 amino acids. The CDR3 spells CASSPRALNIQYF. The DNA for the CDR3 is TGTGCCAGCAGTCCCCGCGCGCTAAACATTCAGTACTTC.

This clonotype was detected only a few times. The chain uses TRBV15 and TRBJ2-7, with 9 bases lining up with TRBD1. The CDR3 length is 15 residues. CDR1 is LNHNV and CDR2 is YYDKDF in the germline V gene (reference sequence). Losses at the gene ends were 1 base for V and 4 bases for J; bases not matched to a gene: 5. The DNA for the CDR3 is TGTGCCACCAGCAGAGGACAGGGGGACAGGTACGAGCAGTACTTC. It translates to CATSRGQGDRYEQYF.

This clonotype showed up just a few times. The chain carries TRBV5-5 and TRBJ1-5; no clear D. CDR1 is SGHKS, CDR2 YYEKEE, per germline (reference sequence). The CDR3 has 14 residues. Trimming removed 3 bases from V and 4 bases from J, with 11 bases in between. The CDR3 region has the DNA TGTGCCAGCAGCTCCGAATGGTTTAATCAGCCCCAGCATTTT. It yields the protein CASSSEWFNQPQHF.

The chain uses TRBV12-3 or TRBV12-4 and TRBJ1-5; 7 bases are shared with TRBD1. The trim removed 6 bases at V and 3 bases at J, leaving 11 bases unmatched. This CDR3 region has 16 residues. The CDR3 loop is CASSPAGGLVNQPQHF. Written as DNA, the CDR3 is TGTGCCAGCAGCCCAGCAGGGGGTCTAGTCAATCAGCCCCAGCATTTT.

There are a few counts of this clonotype. This chain links TRBV25-1 with TRBJ1-2; D possibly corresponds to TRBD1 (5 bases). The V and J ends lost 3 bases and 6 bases respectively, with 23 bases between them. The CDR3 is made up of 17 amino acids. CDR1 and CDR2 (germline): MGHDK, SYGVNS. CDR3 DNA sequence: TGTGCCAGCAGTGATTTTTGGGATCGGGGCGTCATCGATGGCTACACCTTC. It encodes CASSDFWDRGVIDGYTF.

The rearrangement links TRBV7-9 to TRBJ2-5, with D possibly being TRBD1 (6 bases). Germline CDR1 and CDR2: SEHNR and FQNEAQ (reference sequence). The CDR3 covers 14 residues. Trimming took 5 bases from V and 0 from J, leaving 10 bases between them. Written as DNA, the CDR3 is TGTGCCAGCAGCCACTGGACAGACCAAGAGACCCAGTACTTC. This translates into CASSHWTDQETQYF.

V gene TRBV5-1 combines with J gene TRBJ2-1; no firm D call. CDR1 SGHRS and CDR2 YFSETQ come from the germline V gene. Trimming cost V 4 bases and J 8 bases, with 19 bases left between them. The CDR3 totals 15 residues. The CDR3 sequence is CASSGPGVGYDEQFF. CDR3 DNA sequence: TGCGCCAGCAGCGGACCAGGAGTAGGTTATGATGAGCAGTTCTTC.

The CDR3 coding sequence is TGCAGCGTTGTTCTGGGATGGGACAGGGCCGCCTACGAGCAGTACTTC. Its translation: CSVVLGWDRAAYEQYF. The V and J genes are TRBV29-1 and TRBJ2-7, with 9 bases identical to TRBD1. V trimming: 4 bases; J trimming: 2 bases; junction bases outside the gene matches: 12. Germline assignment: CDR1 SQVTM and CDR2 ANQGSEA. The CDR3 runs 16 residues.

The rearrangement uses TRBV7-9 and TRBJ2-4; 9 bases match TRBD2. The last part of the DNA fits TRBJ2-7 better; the J call may be wrong. Germline V gives CDR1 SEHNR, CDR2 FQNEAQ (reference sequence). This CDR3 region has 15 residues. CDR3 DNA: TGTGCCAGCAGCCCCCGACGCGGGAGGGCACACGAGCAGTACTTC. Translating it yields CASSPRRGRAHEQYF.

This clonotype has only a few counts. The gene calls are TRBV7-9 and TRBJ1-1; a possible D gene is TRBD1 (6 bases). The CDR3 sequence is 14 residues long. V lost 4 bases, J lost 0 bases, and 9 bases lay in between. The V gene's germline CDR1 is SEHNR and CDR2 FQNEAQ (reference sequence). CDR3 region: CASSWAGVNTEAFF. As DNA, the CDR3 is TGTGCCAGCAGCTGGGCAGGGGTGAACACTGAAGCTTTCTTT.

The J gene is TRBJ1-5, the V gene TRBV2; D possibly corresponds to TRBD1 (6 bases). Trimming took off 6 bases at V and 3 bases at J, with 12 bases between the two ends. The CDR3 is made up of 14 amino acids. Germline CDR1 is SNHLY and CDR2 is FYNNEI. CDR3 in DNA: TGTGCCAGCAGCGCGAGACAGGCCAATCAGCCCCAGCATTTT. This sequence encodes CASSARQANQPQHF.